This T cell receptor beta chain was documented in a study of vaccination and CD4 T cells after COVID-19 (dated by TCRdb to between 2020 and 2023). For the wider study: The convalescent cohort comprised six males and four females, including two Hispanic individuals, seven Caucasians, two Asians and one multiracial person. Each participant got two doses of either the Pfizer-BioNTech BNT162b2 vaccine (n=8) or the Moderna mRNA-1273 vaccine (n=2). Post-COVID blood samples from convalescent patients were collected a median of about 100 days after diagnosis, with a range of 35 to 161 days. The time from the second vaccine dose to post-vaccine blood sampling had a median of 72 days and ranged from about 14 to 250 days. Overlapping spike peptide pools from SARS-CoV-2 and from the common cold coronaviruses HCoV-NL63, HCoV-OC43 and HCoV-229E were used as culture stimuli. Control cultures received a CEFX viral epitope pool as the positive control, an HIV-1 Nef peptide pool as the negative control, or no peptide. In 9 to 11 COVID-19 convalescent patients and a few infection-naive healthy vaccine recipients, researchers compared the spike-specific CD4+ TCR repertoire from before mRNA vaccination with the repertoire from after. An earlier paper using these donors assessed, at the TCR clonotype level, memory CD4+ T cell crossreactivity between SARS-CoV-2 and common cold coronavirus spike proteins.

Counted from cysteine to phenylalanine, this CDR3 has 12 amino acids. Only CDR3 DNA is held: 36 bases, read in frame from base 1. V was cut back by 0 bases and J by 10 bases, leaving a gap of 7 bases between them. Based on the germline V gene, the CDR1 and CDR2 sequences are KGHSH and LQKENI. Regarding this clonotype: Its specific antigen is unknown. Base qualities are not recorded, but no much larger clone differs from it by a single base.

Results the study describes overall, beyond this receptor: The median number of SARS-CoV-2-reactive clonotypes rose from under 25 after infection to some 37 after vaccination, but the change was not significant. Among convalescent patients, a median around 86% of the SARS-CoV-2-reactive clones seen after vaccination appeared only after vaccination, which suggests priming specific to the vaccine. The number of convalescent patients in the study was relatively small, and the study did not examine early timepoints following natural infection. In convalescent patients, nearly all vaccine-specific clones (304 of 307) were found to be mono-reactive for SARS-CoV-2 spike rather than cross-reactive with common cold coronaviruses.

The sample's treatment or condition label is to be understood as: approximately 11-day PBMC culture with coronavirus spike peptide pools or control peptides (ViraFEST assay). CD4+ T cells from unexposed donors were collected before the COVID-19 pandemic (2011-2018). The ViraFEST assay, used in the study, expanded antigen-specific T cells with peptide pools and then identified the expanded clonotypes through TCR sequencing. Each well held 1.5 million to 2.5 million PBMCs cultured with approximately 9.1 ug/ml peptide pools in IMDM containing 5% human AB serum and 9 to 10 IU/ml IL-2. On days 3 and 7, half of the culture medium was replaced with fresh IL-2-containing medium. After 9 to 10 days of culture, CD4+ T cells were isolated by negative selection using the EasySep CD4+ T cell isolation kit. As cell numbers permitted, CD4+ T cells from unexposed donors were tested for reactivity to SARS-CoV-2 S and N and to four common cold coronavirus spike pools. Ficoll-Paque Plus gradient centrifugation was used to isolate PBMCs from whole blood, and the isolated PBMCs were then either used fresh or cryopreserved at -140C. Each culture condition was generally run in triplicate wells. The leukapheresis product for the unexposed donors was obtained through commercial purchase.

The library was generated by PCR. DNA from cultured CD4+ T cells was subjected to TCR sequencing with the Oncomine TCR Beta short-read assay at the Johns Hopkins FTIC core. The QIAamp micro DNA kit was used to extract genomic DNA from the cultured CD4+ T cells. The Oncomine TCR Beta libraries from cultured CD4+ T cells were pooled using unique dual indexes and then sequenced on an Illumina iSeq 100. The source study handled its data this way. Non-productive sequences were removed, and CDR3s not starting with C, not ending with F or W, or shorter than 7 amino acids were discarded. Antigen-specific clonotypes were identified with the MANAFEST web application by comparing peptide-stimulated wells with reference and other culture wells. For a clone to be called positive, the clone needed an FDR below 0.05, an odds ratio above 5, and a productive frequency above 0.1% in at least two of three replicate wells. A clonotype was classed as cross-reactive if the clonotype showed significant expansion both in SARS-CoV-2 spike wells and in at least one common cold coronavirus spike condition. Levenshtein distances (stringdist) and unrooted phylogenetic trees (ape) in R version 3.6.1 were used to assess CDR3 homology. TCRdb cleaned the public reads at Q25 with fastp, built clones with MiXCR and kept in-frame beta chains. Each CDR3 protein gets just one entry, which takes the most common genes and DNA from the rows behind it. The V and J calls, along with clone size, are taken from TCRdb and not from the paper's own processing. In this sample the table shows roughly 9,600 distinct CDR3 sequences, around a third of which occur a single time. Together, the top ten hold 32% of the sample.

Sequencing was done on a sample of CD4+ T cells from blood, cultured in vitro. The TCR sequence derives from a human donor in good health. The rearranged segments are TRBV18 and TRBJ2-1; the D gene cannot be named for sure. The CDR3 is CASSPPMGEQFF. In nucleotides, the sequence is TGTGCCAGCTCACCACCCATGGGGGAGCAGTTCTTC. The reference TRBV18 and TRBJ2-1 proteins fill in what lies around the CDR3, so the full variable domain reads NAGVMQNPRHLVRRRGQEARLRCSPMKGHSHVYWYRQLPEEGLKFMVYLQKENIIDESGMPKERFSAEFPKEGPSILRIQQVVRGDSAAYFCASSPPMGEQFFGPGTRLTVL.